These 11 T cell receptor beta chains originate from one sample sequenced in a study of CD8 T cells in Susac syndrome. Reverse transcription of roughly 0.45 to 1 ug RNA was performed with random hexamers. Via MiXCR, TCRdb re-called the immunoSEQ multiplex PCR reads, giving one row per CDR3 protein. The sample lists 80,000 or so distinct CDR3 sequences; about 92% were seen once. The sample comprised CD4+ T cells from PBMCs. The receptor source for this set is a human donor with Susac syndrome.

The chain links TRBV6-2 or TRBV6-3 to TRBJ2-5, with TRBD2 identical over 9 bases. The CDR3 sequence is 14 residues long. CDR1 is MNHEY and CDR2 is SVGEGT in the germline V gene. V lost 4 bases, J lost 4 bases, and 4 bases stayed unmatched. CDR3 sequence: CASSFVRGGETQYF. The CDR3, as DNA: TGTGCCAGCAGTTTCGTGCGGGGGGGAGAGACCCAGTACTTC.

The rearrangement joins TRBV3-1 to TRBJ1-6; unclear D gene. This CDR3 region has 15 residues. Trimming removed 1 base at V and 10 bases at J, with 14 bases between. The germline gives CDR1 LGHDT, CDR2 YNNKEL (reference sequence). CDR3 sequence: CASSQGSFTWSPLHF. In DNA form, the CDR3 reads TGTGCCAGCAGCCAAGGTTCATTTACTTGGTCACCCCTCCACTTT.

The genes are TRBV7-3 and TRBJ2-1; maybe TRBD2 (5 bases). V was pared by 2 bases and J by 5 bases, with 13 bases between. CDR1 SGHTA and CDR2 FQGTGA come from the germline V gene. The CDR3 spans 15 residues. CDR3 region: CASSLGAGNHNEQFF. The DNA of the CDR3 is TGTGCCAGCAGCTTAGGAGCCGGGAACCACAATGAGCAGTTCTTC.

J is TRBJ2-3 and V is TRBV7-2, with D perhaps TRBD1 (6 bases). This CDR3 contains 15 residues. V was pared by 5 bases and J by 6 bases, with 18 bases between. Germline-derived CDR1 and CDR2 are SGHTA and FQGNSA. The CDR3 DNA follows: TGTGCCAGCAGCCCGGGACAACCTTATTCGGATACGCAGTATTTT. It yields the protein CASSPGQPYSDTQYF. Filled out from reference TRBV7-2 and TRBJ2-3, the complete variable domain reads GAGVSQSPSNKVTEKGKDVELRCDPISGHTALYWYRQSLGQGLEFLIYFQGNSAPDKSGLPSDRFSAERTGGSVSTLTIQRTQQEDSAVYLCASSPGQPYSDTQYFGPGTRLTVL.

This chain links TRBV6-1 with TRBJ2-5; 8 bases fit TRBD2. The CDR3 is 14 residues long. Germline-derived CDR1 and CDR2 are MNHNS and SASEGT. J gave up 2 bases and V 7 bases, and 6 bases lay outside the gene matches. As DNA, the CDR3 is TGTGCCAGCACCTCGGGGGGGTCACAAGAGACCCAGTACTTC. Translation gives CASTSGGSQETQYF.

The gene calls are TRBV14 and TRBJ2-5; D is unclear. The CDR3 extends over 14 amino acids. Germline CDR1 and CDR2: SGHDN and FVKESK. The germline V and J ends were trimmed by 1 base and 3 bases, with 9 bases remaining between them. The CDR3, as DNA: TGTGCCAGCAGCCAAGCCTCGACCAAAGAGACCCAGTACTTC. Translation gives CASSQASTKETQYF.

The V gene is TRBV7-2, the J gene TRBJ2-5; 9 bases fit TRBD1. V trimming: 4 bases; J trimming: 5 bases; junction bases outside the gene matches: 8. The CDR3 runs to 15 residues. Per the germline V gene, CDR1 is SGHTA and CDR2 is FQGNSA. The CDR3 DNA reads as TGTGCCAGCAGCTCGCTACAGGGGGCGCCGGAGACCCAGTACTTC. Translation: CASSSLQGAPETQYF.

This chain joins TRBV5-6 and TRBJ2-3; tentative D call: TRBD1 (5 bases). Germline CDR1 and CDR2: SGHDT and YYEEEE. The CDR3 extends over 14 amino acids. The V and J ends lost 4 bases and 6 bases respectively, with 15 bases between them. The CDR3 DNA reads as TGTGCCAGCAGCGTAAACCAGGGTCTGGATACGCAGTATTTT. It encodes CASSVNQGLDTQYF.

This clonotype has a single count. V and J are TRBV5-6 and TRBJ1-4; D unclear. Germline V gene sequence: CDR1 SGHDT, CDR2 YYEEEE. The V and J ends lost 0 bases and 8 bases respectively, with 14 bases between them. The CDR3 is made up of 15 amino acids. CDR3 nucleotide sequence: TGTGCCAGCAGCTTGGTAGGAGGAGGTAGAGAAAAACTGTTTTTT. It codes for CASSLVGGGREKLFF.

J is TRBJ2-2 and V is TRBV20-1; D may be TRBD1 (6 bases). Trimming shortened V by 6 bases and J by 4 bases, and 12 bases separated the two germline ends. Germline CDR1 reads DFQATT; CDR2 reads SNEGSKA (reference sequence). The CDR3 spans 13 residues. This chain's CDR3 is CSASGTFTGELFF. CDR3 bases: TGCAGTGCGTCCGGGACATTCACCGGGGAGCTGTTTTTT.

The chain is built from TRBV5-1 and TRBJ2-7, with D unclear. The V end was cut by 0 bases, the J end by 3 bases, with 7 bases between. This CDR3 has 13 residues. Germline V gene data show CDR1 as SGHRS and CDR2 as YFSETQ. The CDR3 spells CASSLEGLYEQYF. The CDR3, as DNA: TGCGCCAGCAGCTTGGAGGGCCTCTACGAGCAGTACTTC.